Sequencing of this T cell receptor (beta chain) was carried out in a study of blood T cell repertoires in COVID-19. This CDR3 region has 16 residues. CDR1 is MDHEN and CDR2 is SYDVKM in the germline V gene. With 4 bases removed from V and 1 base from J, the gap between germline ends came to 14 bases. Libraries were prepared by immunoSEQ multiplex PCR; TCRdb keeps only in-frame clonotypes and omits some of them. The sample contains some 130,000 clones, around 73% of which appear only once. The sequencing sample was made of peripheral blood. The TCR originated in a man in his sixties who had recovered from COVID-19. This chain connects TRBV28 to TRBJ1-3; a possible D gene is TRBD1 (6 bases). CDR3 amino acids: CASSSAAGESGNTIYF. CDR3 bases: TGTGCCAGCAGTTCCGCCGCAGGGGAGTCTGGAAACACCATATATTTT.